This passage covers 16 T cell receptor beta chains from one sample sequenced in a study of CD8 T cells in ankylosing spondylitis. TCRdb re-called the 5' RACE reads through MiXCR, storing one row per CDR3 protein. The sample lists 200,000 to 250,000 distinct CDR3 sequences, around a quarter occurring once. The sample was blood, either unsorted or a sorted T cell fraction (not recorded which). These receptors all stem from a male donor with ankylosing spondylitis or in good health (not recorded which).

The genes are TRBV20-1 and TRBJ1-1; TRBD1 matches 8 bases. V shed 0 bases, J shed 7 bases, and the junction held 7 bases outside the gene matches. The CDR3 has 14 amino acids. Germline V lookup: CDR1 DFQATT, CDR2 SNEGSKA (reference sequence). CDR3 sequence reads: CSARDRRGQVEAFF. For the CDR3, the DNA is TGCAGTGCTAGAGATCGGAGGGGACAGGTTGAAGCTTTCTTT.

In its sample, this clonotype was seen many times. The chain couples TRBV5-6 to TRBJ2-7; 11 bases align to TRBD2. Losses at the gene ends were 4 bases for V and 0 bases for J; bases not matched to a gene: 3. The CDR3 is made up of 15 amino acids. Germline values: CDR1 SGHDT, CDR2 YYEEEE. This CDR3 is CASSIGLAGSYEQYF. DNA for the CDR3: TGTGCCAGCAGCATTGGACTAGCGGGCTCCTACGAGCAGTACTTC.

This clonotype was counted at least ten times. The chain employs TRBV4-3 and TRBJ2-5; 10 bases align to TRBD1. The junction had 2 bases not matched to a gene; V was cut back by 3 bases and J by 4 bases. Germline assignment: CDR1 LGHNA and CDR2 YSLEER. This CDR3 region has 14 residues. The CDR3 loop is CASSQDRGVETQYF. DNA for the CDR3: TGCGCCAGCAGCCAGGACAGGGGGGTAGAGACCCAGTACTTC.

The rearrangement uses TRBV20-1 and TRBJ1-1; D is unclear. Germline CDR1 and CDR2: DFQATT and SNEGSKA (reference sequence). Trimming took off 3 bases at V and 0 bases at J, with 8 bases between the two ends. The CDR3 runs 13 residues. The CDR3 protein is CSASLQLNTEAFF. Written as DNA, the CDR3 is TGCAGTGCTAGTCTACAGTTGAACACTGAAGCTTTCTTT.

In its sample, this clonotype was seen many times. The chain links TRBV5-1 to TRBJ2-1; 13 nucleotides align to TRBD2. Germline V gives CDR1 SGHRS, CDR2 YFSETQ. The CDR3 totals 16 residues. With V trimmed by 3 bases and J by 5 bases, 5 bases remained unmatched. The CDR3 sequence: CASSSKLAGGDNEQFF. DNA of the CDR3: TGCGCCAGCAGCTCTAAACTAGCGGGAGGGGACAATGAGCAGTTCTTC.

The rearrangement joins TRBV7-2 to TRBJ2-1; TRBD2 matches 8 bases. Germline lookup yields CDR1 SGHTA and CDR2 FQGNSA. V lost 5 bases to trimming and J lost 10 bases; unmatched junction nucleotides: 16. The CDR3 is 16 amino acids. CDR3: CASSPNYGGRMEEQFF. As DNA, the CDR3 is TGTGCCAGCAGCCCTAACTATGGCGGGAGGATGGAGGAGCAGTTCTTC.

This clonotype was picked up a small number of times. This chain connects TRBV20-1 to TRBJ2-3; TRBD2 aligns across 12 bases. Trimming took 3 bases from V and 3 from J; bases not matched to a gene: 4. The CDR3 contains 15 residues. The germline gives CDR1 DFQATT, CDR2 SNEGSKA (reference sequence). The chain's CDR3 is CSASLAGGPTDTQYF. Here the CDR3 DNA reads TGCAGTGCTAGCCTAGCGGGAGGGCCGACAGATACGCAGTATTTT.

In this sample, this clonotype turned up a few times. The chain has TRBV4-2 and TRBJ2-1; 8 bases fit TRBD2. The J segment lost 3 bases and the V segment lost 5 bases, leaving 6 bases of the junction unmatched. The CDR3 consists of 15 residues. Germline CDR1 and CDR2: LGHNA and YNFKEQ. The CDR3 DNA reads as TGTGCCAGCAGCACCGGGAGGGGCGGCTACAATGAGCAGTTCTTC. It specifies CASSTGRGGYNEQFF.

This clonotype was picked up a small number of times. The CDR3 spells CASKADTSLGYEQYF. CDR3 coding DNA: TGTGCCAGCAAAGCTGATACCTCTCTGGGCTACGAGCAGTACTTC. The rearrangement uses TRBV6-1 and TRBJ2-7; D not resolved. Between the trimmed V and J ends, which lost 7 bases and 3 bases, there was a span of 19 bases. CDR1 MNHNS and CDR2 SASEGT come from the germline V gene. The CDR3 is made up of 15 amino acids.

This clonotype showed up many times. The chain employs TRBV4-3 and TRBJ2-4; the match to TRBD2 covers 11 bases. Germline V gives CDR1 LGHNA, CDR2 YSLEER. V shed 0 bases and J 7 bases; nucleotides not matched to a gene: 5. The CDR3 has 16 amino acids. The CDR3 nucleotides are TGCGCCAGCAGCCAAGATGTGGCTAGCGGGAGGAACATTCAGTACTTC. Amino acid sequence: CASSQDVASGRNIQYF.

V gene TRBV29-1 combines with J gene TRBJ2-7; TRBD2 aligns across 11 bases. CDR1 and CDR2 (germline): SQVTM, ANQGSEA. The length of the CDR3 is 15 residues. Trimming took 4 bases from V and 7 from J; bases not matched to a gene: 12. The CDR3 sequence is CSVVPASGRPLEQYF. The CDR3 coding sequence is TGCAGCGTTGTGCCGGCTAGCGGGAGGCCGCTAGAGCAGTACTTC.

This clonotype showed up many times. The chain has TRBV5-1 and TRBJ2-1, with D perhaps TRBD1 (5 bases). This CDR3 spans 15 amino acids. V was cut by 4 bases and J by 8 bases, with 19 bases left in between. Germline CDR1 reads SGHRS; CDR2 reads YFSETQ. CDR3 in amino acids: CASSPWGVDFYEQFF. Written as DNA, the CDR3 is TGCGCCAGCAGCCCCTGGGGCGTGGATTTCTATGAGCAGTTCTTC.

The chain employs TRBV20-1 and TRBJ1-2; possible D gene TRBD1, 6 bases. V shed 3 bases and J shed 5 bases, with 13 bases lying between them. The length of the CDR3 is 13 residues. The V gene's germline CDR1 is DFQATT and CDR2 SNEGSKA (reference sequence). As DNA, the CDR3 is TGCAGTGCTAGCAACAGGGCCTGGTATGGCTACACCTTC. This sequence encodes CSASNRAWYGYTF.

In its sample, this clonotype was seen once. The chain links TRBV5-5 to TRBJ2-7; 8 nucleotides agree with TRBD2. This CDR3 has 14 residues. Per germline, CDR1 SGHKS and CDR2 YYEKEE (reference sequence). V trimming: 1 base; J trimming: 3 bases; junction bases outside the gene matches: 3. CDR3 sequence: CASSLRGLVYEQYF. The CDR3, as DNA: TGTGCCAGCAGCTTGCGGGGACTAGTCTACGAGCAGTACTTC.

This clonotype was detected many times. The chain carries TRBV5-8 and TRBJ1-6, with D unclear. The CDR3 extends over 14 amino acids. The V end lost 0 bases, the J end lost 7 bases, and 8 bases lay between the germline ends. Germline V gene lookup returns CDR1 SGHTS and CDR2 YDEGEE. CDR3 DNA sequence: TGTGCCAGCAGCTTGGACAGTTCAAATTCACCCCTCCACTTT. Amino acids: CASSLDSSNSPLHF.

Ten or more counts support this clonotype. This rearrangement joins TRBV12-3 or TRBV12-4 to TRBJ2-1, with D possibly being TRBD2 (6 bases). The length of the CDR3 is 15 residues. V dropped 0 bases and J dropped 2 bases, with 8 bases sitting between them. This CDR3 reads CASSLARRAYNEQFF. CDR3 sequence (DNA): TGTGCCAGCAGTTTAGCGCGGAGGGCCTACAATGAGCAGTTCTTC.